Listed below are T cell receptor beta chains from one sample, sequenced in a study of T cells in localized non-small cell lung cancer. Data came from immunoSEQ multiplex PCR; TCRdb stores just in-frame clones and leaves some out. There are approximately 41,000 clones in the sample; about 85% occur only once, and more than 6% lies in the top ten. Material: peripheral blood, obtained before any cancer treatment. The receptors derive from a woman aged 18-55 years with stage III lung adenocarcinoma. The CDR3 runs from the conserved cysteine through the conserved F or W. A D gene is named only where the DNA matches it firmly. Where a row states a size, it is once, few, many or the class of an expanded clone; other rows omit it.

size: NA
J: TRBJ2-1
length: 15
V: TRBV2
D: NA
DNA: TGTGCCAGCAGTGTCGCCTGGAATCCTTACAATGAGCAGTTCTTC
CDR3: CASSVAWNPYNEQFF

size: NA
J: TRBJ2-5
length: 16
V: TRBV5-6
D: TRBD2
DNA: TGTGCCAGCAGCTCAGGACTAGCGGGGGGCGGAGAGACCCAGTACTTC
CDR3: CASSSGLAGGGETQYF

size: NA
J: TRBJ2-3
length: 16
V: TRBV5-1
D: NA
DNA: TGCGCCAGCAGCCCCAACCACCCAGGGTTCGCAGATACGCAGTATTTT
CDR3: CASSPNHPGFADTQYF

size: NA
J: TRBJ2-2
length: 17
V: TRBV10-1
D: NA
DNA: TGCGCCAGCAGCCTCGACAGGCGCCTATATGACACCGGGGAGCTGTTTTTT
CDR3: CASSLDRRLYDTGELFF

size: NA
J: TRBJ2-2
length: 13
V: TRBV27
D: NA
DNA: TGTGCCAGCAGTCAGGGTTTAGCCGGGGAGCTGTTTTTT
CDR3: CASSQGLAGELFF

size: NA
J: TRBJ1-1
length: 14
V: TRBV30
D: NA
DNA: TGTGCCTGGGGCTACAGGGTAGGGAACACTGAAGCTTTCTTT
CDR3: CAWGYRVGNTEAFF

size: NA
J: TRBJ2-7
length: 15
V: TRBV30
D: TRBD2
DNA: TGTGCCTGGAGGCCCCCCAGCGGGGGCCTTTACGAGCAGTACTTC
CDR3: CAWRPPSGGLYEQYF

size: NA
J: TRBJ2-5
length: 14
V: TRBV7-8
D: NA
DNA: TGTGCCAGCAGCTTATGGGACACGCGGGAGACCCAGTACTTC
CDR3: CASSLWDTRETQYF

size: NA
J: TRBJ2-1
length: 14
V: TRBV9
D: NA
DNA: TGTGCCAGCAGCGCCCGGACAGTTTACAATGAGCAGTTCTTC
CDR3: CASSARTVYNEQFF

size: once
J: TRBJ2-2
length: 15
V: TRBV5-4
D: NA
DNA: TGTGCCAGCAGCTTGGGAGGGGCGAACACCGGGGAGCTGTTTTTT
CDR3: CASSLGGANTGELFF

size: NA
J: TRBJ1-1
length: 15
V: TRBV6-5
D: NA
DNA: TGTGCCAGCAGTTACGTAAACAGGGAGAACACTGAAGCTTTCTTT
CDR3: CASSYVNRENTEAFF

size: NA
J: TRBJ2-1
length: 13
V: TRBV29-1
D: TRBD1
DNA: TGCAGCGTTGTTGTCAGGGGGAACAATGAGCAGTTCTTC
CDR3: CSVVVRGNNEQFF

size: NA
J: TRBJ1-1
length: 12
V: TRBV7-2
D: NA
DNA: TGTGCCGAGGGGGAAGTGAACACTGAAGCTTTCTTT
CDR3: CAEGEVNTEAFF

size: NA
J: TRBJ2-3
length: 15
V: TRBV9
D: TRBD2
DNA: TGTGCCAGCAGCGCCTCGGGACTAGCGGGGAGGGGGCAGTATTTT
CDR3: CASSASGLAGRGQYF

size: NA
J: TRBJ2-1
length: 16
V: TRBV5-1
D: TRBD2
DNA: TGCGCCAGCAGCCGCTCCGGGACTAGAAACTACAATGAGCAGTTCTTC
CDR3: CASSRSGTRNYNEQFF